Listed below are T cell receptor beta chains from one sample, sequenced in a study of blood T cell repertoires in COVID-19. The repertoire was sequenced with immunoSEQ multiplex PCR; TCRdb's copy has only in-frame clones and lacks some. Among hundreds of thousands of clones, 87% were seen once, and the ten largest hold approximately 12%. Sequenced material: peripheral blood. All receptors come from a woman aged 18-35 years who had recovered from COVID-19. Both conserved end residues are part of each CDR3. The D gene is left open where the match is weak. A clone size is listed for some rows: how often the clone was seen (once, few, many), or a class if it is expanded.

j_gene: TRBJ2-1; v_gene: TRBV9; d_gene: TRBD2; abundance: -; CDR3nt: TGTGCCAGCAGTTTAGCGGGAGTGGCGCGCAATGAGCAGTTCTTC; CDR3aa: CASSLAGVARNEQFF
j_gene: TRBJ1-2; v_gene: TRBV18; d_gene: TRBD1; abundance: -; CDR3nt: TGTGCCAGCTCATTTCGGGCAGGGGGCCAAGTAAGTGGCTACACCTTC; CDR3aa: CASSFRAGGQVSGYTF
j_gene: TRBJ2-1; v_gene: TRBV6-2/TRBV6-3; d_gene: TRBD2; abundance: -; CDR3nt: TGTGCCAGCAGTTACTCGGGTAGCGGGAGGTACAATGAGCAGTTCTTC; CDR3aa: CASSYSGSGRYNEQFF
j_gene: TRBJ2-7; v_gene: TRBV6-5; d_gene: TRBD2; abundance: few; CDR3nt: TGTGCCAGCAGTCAATGGCGGACTAGCTCCTACGAGCAGTACTTC; CDR3aa: CASSQWRTSSYEQYF
j_gene: TRBJ1-1; v_gene: TRBV6-5; d_gene: TRBD1; abundance: -; CDR3nt: TGTGCCAGCAGCTACTGGGGGACAGGGGGCAACACTGAAGCTTTCTTT; CDR3aa: CASSYWGTGGNTEAFF
j_gene: TRBJ2-1; v_gene: TRBV7-8; d_gene: -; abundance: -; CDR3nt: TGTGCCAGCAGCTTAATCCGGAGGGGCTACAATGAGCAGTTCTTC; CDR3aa: CASSLIRRGYNEQFF
j_gene: TRBJ2-2; v_gene: TRBV12-5; d_gene: -; abundance: -; CDR3nt: TGTGCTAGTGGTTCCCATCGGTCCACCGGGGAGCTGTTTTTT; CDR3aa: CASGSHRSTGELFF
j_gene: TRBJ2-7; v_gene: TRBV6-2/TRBV6-3; d_gene: -; abundance: -; CDR3nt: TGTGCCAGCAGTTACTCGTATGGAGGGGCCTCCTACGAGCAGTACTTC; CDR3aa: CASSYSYGGASYEQYF
j_gene: TRBJ1-2; v_gene: TRBV6-6; d_gene: TRBD1; abundance: -; CDR3nt: TGTGCCAGCAGAATCACAGGGGAGTCTGGCTACACCTTC; CDR3aa: CASRITGESGYTF
j_gene: TRBJ2-7; v_gene: TRBV3-1/TRBV3-2; d_gene: -; abundance: -; CDR3nt: TGTGCCAGCAGCCAATCTATAGGACACCTCTACGAGCAGTACTTC; CDR3aa: CASSQSIGHLYEQYF
j_gene: TRBJ1-1; v_gene: TRBV19; d_gene: TRBD1; abundance: -; CDR3nt: TGTGCCAGTAGTATTGGACAGGGGGCAAACACTGAAGCTTTCTTT; CDR3aa: CASSIGQGANTEAFF
j_gene: TRBJ2-3; v_gene: TRBV7-3; d_gene: TRBD2; abundance: -; CDR3nt: TGTGCCAGCAGCCGGACTAGCGGAAGCACAGATACGCAGTATTTT; CDR3aa: CASSRTSGSTDTQYF
j_gene: TRBJ1-2; v_gene: TRBV5-4; d_gene: -; abundance: -; CDR3nt: TGTGCCAGCAGCTCAACTCAGAGACTTAACTATGGCTACACCTTC; CDR3aa: CASSSTQRLNYGYTF
j_gene: TRBJ1-1; v_gene: TRBV29-1; d_gene: -; abundance: -; CDR3nt: TGCAGCCAGCAACAGGGTTTCGAAGCTTTCTTT; CDR3aa: CSQQQGFEAFF
j_gene: TRBJ1-2; v_gene: TRBV5-4; d_gene: -; abundance: -; CDR3nt: TGTGCCAGCAGCCCCGACGGCAGGGTGTTCTCGAGGGGCTACACCTTC; CDR3aa: CASSPDGRVFSRGYTF
j_gene: TRBJ1-2; v_gene: TRBV20-1; d_gene: TRBD1; abundance: -; CDR3nt: TGCAGTGCATGGACAGGGTATGGCTACACCTTC; CDR3aa: CSAWTGYGYTF
j_gene: TRBJ2-5; v_gene: TRBV29-1; d_gene: TRBD2; abundance: -; CDR3nt: TGCAGCGTAAGACTAGCGGCTTACCAAGAGACCCAGTACTTC; CDR3aa: CSVRLAAYQETQYF
j_gene: TRBJ2-1; v_gene: TRBV2; d_gene: -; abundance: -; CDR3nt: TGTGCCAGCAGTGATCAGGGGCCCAGTGAGCAGTTCTTC; CDR3aa: CASSDQGPSEQFF
j_gene: TRBJ1-5; v_gene: TRBV19; d_gene: -; abundance: -; CDR3nt: TGTGCCAGTAGTATTGAAGAATTGCAGTCTCAGCATTTT; CDR3aa: CASSIEELQSQHF
j_gene: TRBJ2-7; v_gene: TRBV2; d_gene: -; abundance: -; CDR3nt: TGTGCCAGCAGTGAATTTCCGAGGGGGAAGGTGCCCTACGAGCAGTACTTC; CDR3aa: CASSEFPRGKVPYEQYF
j_gene: TRBJ2-1; v_gene: TRBV11-2; d_gene: TRBD2; abundance: few; CDR3nt: TGTGCCAGCAGCTACGGACTAGCAGAGCAGTTCTTC; CDR3aa: CASSYGLAEQFF
j_gene: TRBJ2-2; v_gene: TRBV12-3/TRBV12-4; d_gene: -; abundance: -; CDR3nt: TGTGCCAGCAGTTTCTCAGGGGTGGAGCTGTTTTTT; CDR3aa: CASSFSGVELFF